This T cell receptor (beta chain) derives from a study of CD8+ T cells in alopecia areata. After isolation, RNA underwent reverse transcription to generate cDNA as the sequencing template. The assay was immunoSEQ multiplex PCR, and TCRdb's table has in-frame clones only and misses some. This sample has about 200,000 clones, with 50% to 60% found just once. The sequencing here drew on CD4+ T cells sorted from blood, taken at week 0. The clonotype originates from a human donor with alopecia areata.

The CDR3 sequence: CASRLAGGTDTQYF. DNA of the CDR3: TGCGCCAGCAGACTAGCGGGAGGTACAGATACGCAGTATTTT. The V gene is TRBV10-2, the J gene TRBJ2-3; TRBD2 matches 12 bases. Germline CDR1 is WSHSY and CDR2 is SAAADI. This CDR3 comprises 14 residues. Trimming removed 6 bases from V and 3 bases from J; junction bases left unmatched: 1.